The 21 T cell receptor beta chains in this list originate from one sample, sequenced in a study of blood T cell repertoires in COVID-19 (TCRdb year 2020). The method was the immunoSEQ multiplex PCR assay. TCRdb took over this immuneACCESS table, retaining in-frame rearrangements with V and J assigned. Such tables are incomplete; in checked studies, under half of the missing clones stem from an unresolved V gene, and the remainder is unexplained. The sample profile shows under 200,000 clones; roughly 87% of them were found once. Of the sample, 3% to 4.5% is held by the ten largest clones. The sample taken for sequencing was peripheral blood. The source is a woman aged 55-70 years who had recovered from COVID-19.

The V and J genes are TRBV30 and TRBJ2-3; D is unclear. This CDR3 region has 12 residues. Germline lookup yields CDR1 GTSNPN and CDR2 SVGIG (reference sequence). The V end was cut by 3 bases, the J end by 4 bases, with 8 bases between. The CDR3 is CAWSPLADTQYF. CDR3 DNA sequence: TGTGCCTGGAGCCCCCTCGCAGATACGCAGTATTTT.

The gene calls are TRBV5-1 and TRBJ1-1; 8 bases map to TRBD1. This CDR3 region has 16 residues. J gave up 0 bases and V 3 bases, and 7 bases lay outside the gene matches. Germline assignment: CDR1 SGHRS and CDR2 YFSETQ. The CDR3 bases are TGCGCCAGCAGCTCCTCTCAGGGGGCACTGAACACTGAAGCTTTCTTT. Translation gives CASSSSQGALNTEAFF.

The V gene is TRBV6-5, the J gene TRBJ1-4, with a weak D call TRBD1 (6 bases). Trimming stripped 8 bases from V and 3 bases from J, with 13 bases between. CDR1 is MNHEY, CDR2 SVGAGI, per germline. This CDR3 is 14 amino acids long. CDR3 DNA: TGTGCCAGCTCTGCCGGGACATCTAATGAAAAACTGTTTTTT. It encodes CASSAGTSNEKLFF.

J is TRBJ1-1 and V is TRBV10-3; TRBD1 matches at 8 bases. Germline CDR1 and CDR2: ENHRY and SYGVKD. Trimming cost V 6 bases and J 7 bases; bases outside gene matches: 7. CDR3 length equals 13 residues. This chain's CDR3 is CAIRVQGGNEAFF. CDR3 DNA sequence: TGTGCCATCAGGGTACAGGGGGGGAATGAAGCTTTCTTT.

This chain links TRBV7-8 with TRBJ1-3; a weak D match, TRBD1 (6 bases). Trimming took 5 bases from V and 6 from J, leaving 20 bases between them. The CDR3 loop spans 16 amino acids. CDR1 and CDR2 from the germline V gene are SGHVS and FQNEAQ. In DNA, the CDR3 is TGTGCCAGCAGCCTACGCACAGGGTTTGGATTAAACACCATATATTTT. Its protein product is CASSLRTGFGLNTIYF.

The chain carries TRBV10-1 and TRBJ2-1; 7 bases fit TRBD2. With 5 bases clipped from V and 3 bases from J, the junction kept 4 bases outside the gene matches. This CDR3 is 14 amino acids long. CDR1 is WNHNN and CDR2 is SYGVQD in the germline V gene (reference sequence). Here the CDR3 DNA reads TGCGCCAGCAGTACTAGCGCGCTCTACAATGAGCAGTTCTTC. Protein: CASSTSALYNEQFF.

The J gene is TRBJ2-4, the V gene TRBV23-1; 9 bases are a match to TRBD1. TRBV23-1 is classed as an ORF, of uncertain function. The CDR3 length is 15 residues. With V trimmed by 2 bases and J by 14 bases, 13 bases remained unmatched. The CDR3 DNA is TGCGCCAGCAGTCAACCTCCCCTCCGGGACAGGGTGAAGTACTTC. Protein: CASSQPPLRDRVKYF.

The chain recombines TRBV29-1 with TRBJ1-2; TRBD1 aligns across 9 bases. The CDR3 runs to 15 residues. V trimming: 3 bases; J trimming: 6 bases; junction bases outside the gene matches: 11. The V gene's germline CDR1 is SQVTM and CDR2 ANQGSEA. The CDR3 reads CSVDSIGTGRNGYTF. CDR3 nucleotide sequence: TGCAGCGTTGACAGTATAGGGACAGGGCGGAATGGCTACACCTTC.

The chain uses TRBV27 and TRBJ1-2; D uncertain. The germline V and J ends were trimmed by 4 bases and 5 bases, with 20 bases remaining between them. CDR3 length: 16 amino acids. Germline CDR1 MNHEY, CDR2 SMNVEV (reference sequence). CDR3 bases: TGTGCCAGCAGTTCAATCGAGGGAAATTCGCTATATGGCTACACCTTC. Translated, it gives CASSSIEGNSLYGYTF.

The chain is built from TRBV12-2 and TRBJ2-3; TRBD2 is the table's D call, not checked against the DNA. TRBV12-2 is a pseudogene. CDR3 size: 11 residues. CDR3 region: CAQMEIDTQYF. CDR3 bases: TGTGCACAAATGGAGATAGATACGCAGTATTTT.

The chain couples TRBV2 to TRBJ2-1; 7 positions match TRBD2. Germline values: CDR1 SNHLY, CDR2 FYNNEI. V was pared by 4 bases and J by 2 bases, with 5 bases of the junction left unmatched. The length of the CDR3 is 15 residues. Here the CDR3 DNA reads TGTGCCAGCAGTGTAGAAGCGGGGACCTACAATGAGCAGTTCTTC. It translates to CASSVEAGTYNEQFF. Supplemented by reference TRBV2 and TRBJ2-1, the full variable domain reads EPEVTQTPSHQVTQMGQEVILRCVPISNHLYFYWYRQILGQKVEFLVSFYNNEISEKSEIFDDQFSVERPDGSNFTLKIRSTKLEDSAMYFCASSVEAGTYNEQFFGPGTRLTVL.

This chain links TRBV28 with TRBJ2-1; TRBD1 aligns across 11 bases. The CDR3 is made up of 16 amino acids. The germline V gene encodes CDR1 MDHEN and CDR2 SYDVKM. Trimming at V came to 5 bases and at J to 7 bases, leaving 10 bases not matched to a gene. CDR3 sequence (DNA): TGTGCCAGCAGTCTTCTCCCGGGACAGGGGGAAAATGAGCAGTTCTTC. Encoded protein: CASSLLPGQGENEQFF.

The rearrangement links TRBV6-5 to TRBJ1-4; the D gene is possibly TRBD1 (6 bases). Germline values: CDR1 MNHEY, CDR2 SVGAGI. V dropped 6 bases and J dropped 8 bases, with 19 bases sitting between them. The CDR3 loop spans 15 amino acids. CDR3 nucleotides: TGTGCCAGCAGCAGGGGCGGTGACAGGACCGAAAAACTGTTTTTT. Encoded protein: CASSRGGDRTEKLFF.

V is TRBV30 and J is TRBJ1-2; 10 bases map to TRBD1. J was trimmed by 3 bases and V by 4 bases; bases with no gene match: 5. CDR1 and CDR2 (germline): GTSNPN, SVGIG (reference sequence). This CDR3 is 14 amino acids long. The CDR3 DNA follows: TGTGCCTGGAAGGGACAGGGGATAGACTATGGCTACACCTTC. Protein: CAWKGQGIDYGYTF.

The V call is TRBV7-6, the J call TRBJ2-5; 12 bases are a match to TRBD2. Germline CDR1 SGHVS, CDR2 FNYEAQ. Trimming at V came to 0 bases and at J to 2 bases, leaving 4 bases not matched to a gene. This CDR3 spans 17 amino acids. This CDR3 reads CASSLAPTSGGQETQYF. In DNA, the CDR3 is TGTGCCAGCAGCTTAGCTCCGACTAGCGGGGGACAAGAGACCCAGTACTTC.

The chain links TRBV9 to TRBJ1-6; D unclear. Germline V gene lookup returns CDR1 SGDLS and CDR2 YYNGEE. Deletions cut 3 bases from V and 5 bases from J, with 3 bases between. The CDR3 contains 12 residues. The chain's CDR3 is CASSADNSPLHF. DNA for the CDR3: TGTGCCAGCAGCGCCGATAATTCACCCCTCCACTTT.

The chain combines TRBV28 with TRBJ1-5, with TRBD1 identical over 8 bases. CDR3 length equals 15 residues. Trimming cost V 6 bases and J 6 bases; bases outside gene matches: 10. Looked up from germline, CDR1 is MDHEN and CDR2 is SYDVKM. The CDR3 here is CASRTTGEGPQPQHF. The CDR3 DNA reads as TGTGCCAGCAGGACGACAGGGGAGGGACCTCAGCCCCAGCATTTT.

The chain has TRBV4-3 and TRBJ2-3, with TRBD2 identical over 9 bases. This CDR3 comprises 15 residues. V was pared by 1 base and J by 3 bases, with 2 bases of the junction left unmatched. Germline CDR1 is LGHNA and CDR2 is YSLEER. CDR3 protein: CASSQGLAVTDTQYF. DNA of the CDR3: TGCGCCAGCAGCCAAGGACTAGCGGTAACAGATACGCAGTATTTT.

J is TRBJ2-1 and V is TRBV10-3; possible D gene TRBD1, 5 bases. V was clipped by 0 bases and J by 7 bases, with 10 bases between them. In germline, CDR1 is ENHRY, CDR2 SYGVKD. The CDR3 sequence is 14 residues long. The CDR3 is CAISESYRFNEQFF. The CDR3 nucleotides are TGTGCCATCAGTGAGTCCTACAGGTTTAATGAGCAGTTCTTC.

The chain links TRBV5-1 to TRBJ1-2; 7 bases are shared with TRBD1. With V trimmed by 3 bases and J by 4 bases, 6 bases remained unmatched. This CDR3 region has 14 residues. Germline assignment: CDR1 SGHRS and CDR2 YFSETQ. DNA for the CDR3: TGCGCCAGCAGCTCTGGACAGGCGGGCTATGGCTACACCTTC. Amino acid sequence: CASSSGQAGYGYTF.

CDR3 bases: TGTGCCAGCCGCCGGGGGTATGGCTACACCTTC. Amino acid sequence: CASRRGYGYTF. This sequence joins TRBV6-5 and TRBJ1-2, with a weak D call TRBD1 (5 bases). This CDR3 spans 11 amino acids. V lost 8 bases, J lost 5 bases, and 9 bases lay in between. CDR1 is MNHEY, CDR2 SVGAGI, per germline.